This T cell receptor beta chain was recorded in a study of blood T cell repertoires in COVID-19. Across the whole study: There were acute and convalescent COVID-19 samples, and they came from the United States, Italy and Spain. From T cells, B-cell-depleted T cells, or PBMCs came the material, which was cDNA or gDNA.

The V end lost 3 bases, the J end lost 5 bases, and 16 bases lay between the germline ends. Germline CDR1 and CDR2: LNHNV and YYDKDF (reference sequence). The CDR3 is 16 residues long. How the authors handled the data: Amplifying reference gene primers gave estimates of nucleated cell counts. Clones were read by immunoSEQ multiplex PCR, and TCRdb kept only the in-frame ones, dropping some. That table gives V, J and clone size, and the DNA gave D and trimming. The table has some 200,000 clones, around 90% seen once. Material: peripheral blood. The sequence came from a man aged 50-59 years with acute or convalescent COVID-19. V is TRBV15 and J is TRBJ2-2, with D perhaps TRBD2 (7 bases). The CDR3 sequence: CATSSRTVGGTGELFF. CDR3 in DNA: TGTGCCACCAGCAGTAGGACAGTCGGGGGGACCGGGGAGCTGTTTTTT.